The 12 T cell receptor beta chains in this list originate from one sample, sequenced in a study of cytomegalovirus exposure and HLA in healthy donors. TCRdb keeps only in-frame clones here, not all; method: immunoSEQ multiplex PCR. There are around 120,000 clones in the sample; over 75% occur only once, and roughly 6.3% lies in the top ten. The sequenced sample was PBMCs. The receptors stem from a woman between 18 and 29 years old in good health and CMV-seropositive.

This chain connects TRBV19 to TRBJ1-3, with 7 positions matching TRBD1. Germline V CDR1 and CDR2: LNHDA, SQIVND (reference sequence). V shed 5 bases, J shed 1 base, and the junction held 8 bases outside the gene matches. The CDR3 loop spans 16 amino acids. The CDR3 DNA reads as TGTGCCAGTAGTTCCTCGGGACAGAAGTCTGGAAACACCATATATTTT. Residues: CASSSSGQKSGNTIYF. The variable domain in full, with the rest retrieved from reference TRBV19 and TRBJ1-3, is DGGITQSPKYLFRKEGQNVTLSCEQNLNHDAMYWYRQDPGQGLRLIYYSQIVNDFQKGDIAEGYSVSREKKESFPLTVTSAQKNPTAFYLCASSSSGQKSGNTIYFGEGSWLTVV.

The chain couples TRBV28 to TRBJ2-1; 9 positions match TRBD2. The CDR3 is 17 residues long. From germline, CDR1 is MDHEN and CDR2 SYDVKM. V shed 8 bases, J shed 1 base, and the junction held 12 bases outside the gene matches. The CDR3 loop reads CASAPGLAPLSYNEQFF. DNA of the CDR3: TGTGCCAGCGCACCGGGACTAGCTCCGTTATCCTACAATGAGCAGTTCTTC.

This chain uses TRBV10-3 with TRBJ2-5, with 7 bases matching TRBD2. The V segment lost 0 bases and the J segment 0 bases; nucleotides outside the gene matches: 7. Per germline, CDR1 ENHRY and CDR2 SYGVKD. The CDR3 covers 17 residues. CDR3 coding DNA: TGTGCCATCAGTGAGTCGGAGGGGACTACGTACCAAGAGACCCAGTACTTC. Encoded protein: CAISESEGTTYQETQYF.

This clone was seen just once. The rearrangement links TRBV11-2 to TRBJ2-5, with 7 bases fitting TRBD2. The V gene's germline CDR1 is SGHAT and CDR2 FQNNGV. The ends lost 7 bases at V and 3 bases at J; junction bases unmatched: 8. This CDR3 has 14 residues. The CDR3 is CASTVAGVEETQYF. CDR3 sequence (DNA): TGTGCCAGCACCGTGGCGGGAGTTGAAGAGACCCAGTACTTC.

The gene calls are TRBV6-1 and TRBJ1-4; TRBD1 aligns across 10 bases. Germline V gene data show CDR1 as MNHNS and CDR2 as SASEGT. The J segment lost 8 bases and the V segment lost 4 bases, leaving 7 bases of the junction unmatched. This CDR3 spans 15 amino acids. CDR3 region: CASSARTGGREKLFF. The CDR3 DNA reads as TGTGCCAGCAGTGCAAGGACAGGGGGTCGCGAAAAACTGTTTTTT.

This chain joins TRBV18 and TRBJ1-5; 11 bases are shared with TRBD1. CDR3 length equals 16 residues. Germline V gives CDR1 KGHSH, CDR2 LQKENI. V was clipped by 0 bases and J by 4 bases; unmatched bases: 2. The CDR3 DNA reads as TGTGCCAGCTCACCACCGGGACAGGGGGGAAATCAGCCCCAGCATTTT. Residues: CASSPPGQGGNQPQHF.

CDR3 nucleotides: TGTGCCAGCAGCCCGCTTCGGGGGGCGAGAGTGGAGACCCAGTACTTC. Protein: CASSPLRGARVETQYF. The J gene is TRBJ2-5, the V gene TRBV5-6; weak D call: TRBD2 (7 bases). Per germline, CDR1 SGHDT and CDR2 YYEEEE. The CDR3 sequence is 16 residues long. V lost 4 bases, J lost 5 bases, and 21 bases lay in between.

The V gene is TRBV11-3, the J gene TRBJ2-1; TRBD2 matches 13 bases. This CDR3 spans 15 amino acids. Trimming took 0 bases from V and 10 from J; bases not matched to a gene: 3. Looked up from germline, CDR1 is SGHNT and CDR2 is YENEEA. The CDR3 here is CASSLELAGGREQFF. CDR3 nucleotides: TGTGCCAGCAGCTTAGAACTAGCGGGAGGGCGAGAGCAGTTCTTC.

The table lists this clone with a count of one. V gene TRBV7-2 combines with J gene TRBJ2-7; tentative D call: TRBD2 (6 bases). Germline assignment: CDR1 SGHTA and CDR2 FQGNSA. V was pared by 2 bases and J by 5 bases, with 22 bases between. CDR3 length: 17 amino acids. The CDR3 bases are TGTGCCAGCAGCTTATTCGATGAGCTGGGACCGGGAGACGAGCAGTACTTC. Translating it yields CASSLFDELGPGDEQYF.

The chain couples TRBV23-1 to TRBJ1-4; 7 bases map to TRBD1. Being an ORF, TRBV23-1 has a function that is uncertain. With 0 bases clipped from V and 8 bases from J, the junction kept 6 bases outside the gene matches. This CDR3 is built from 15 residues. Here the CDR3 DNA reads TGCGCCAGCAGTCAATCGAGACAGGGAGGAGAAAAACTGTTTTTT. This translates into CASSQSRQGGEKLFF.

The J gene is TRBJ2-1, the V gene TRBV4-3; 9 bases fit TRBD2. The CDR3 sequence is 16 residues long. The germline CDR1 and CDR2 sequences are LGHNA and YSLEER. The V gene end was trimmed by 3 bases and the J gene end by 9 bases; junction bases not matched to a gene: 12. As DNA, the CDR3 is TGCGCCAGCAGCCACGCGGGGCTAGCGGGATATTCTGAGCAGTTCTTC. Encoded protein: CASSHAGLAGYSEQFF.

CDR3 in DNA: TGTGCCAGCAGCCCGAGGGGGGGGAGTTGGGGCTACACCTTC. Amino acid sequence: CASSPRGGSWGYTF. V is TRBV25-1 and J is TRBJ1-2; D is perhaps TRBD1 (6 bases). The V end was cut by 6 bases, the J end by 8 bases, with 19 bases between. The CDR3 is 14 residues long. CDR1 is MGHDK, CDR2 SYGVNS, per germline.